These 25 T cell receptor beta chains came from one sample sequenced in a study of cytomegalovirus exposure and HLA in healthy donors. Researchers ran the PCR with 60 Vbeta and 13 Jbeta primers. This table comes from immunoSEQ multiplex PCR, and its TCRdb copy is limited to in-frame clones, with some not included. The table records about 130,000 clones, around 80% of them present only once. Sequenced: PBMCs. All receptors derive from a female donor in good health and CMV-seronegative.

The rearrangement joins TRBV23-1 to TRBJ1-5, with 7 bases identical to TRBD1. TRBV23-1 is an open reading frame whose function is uncertain. The CDR3 has 18 residues. Trimming removed 0 bases from V and 0 bases from J; junction bases left unmatched: 8. The chain's CDR3 is CASSQSIAGGYSNQPQHF. The DNA for the CDR3 is TGCGCCAGCAGTCAATCTATTGCAGGGGGTTATAGCAATCAGCCCCAGCATTTT.

The rearrangement uses TRBV27 and TRBJ1-4; D might be TRBD1 (5 bases). Germline loops: CDR1 MNHEY, CDR2 SMNVEV (reference sequence). This CDR3 has 15 amino acids. The germline V and J ends were trimmed by 3 bases and 3 bases, with 11 bases remaining between them. The CDR3 sequence is CASSFSWGANEKLFF. The CDR3 DNA reads TGTGCCAGCAGTTTTTCTTGGGGGGCTAATGAAAAACTGTTTTTT.

A note on this clone: Other DNA sequences within the sample encode an identical CDR3. V gene TRBV7-9 combines with J gene TRBJ1-2; D is perhaps TRBD1 (6 bases). Germline CDR1 and CDR2: SEHNR and FQNEAQ (reference sequence). The CDR3 spans 14 residues. Deletions cut 5 bases from V and 5 bases from J, with 15 bases between. This chain's CDR3 is CASSPGQLNYGYTF. CDR3 bases: TGTGCCAGCAGCCCCGGACAGCTAAATTATGGCTACACCTTC.

The V gene is TRBV6-5, the J gene TRBJ1-3; no reliable D call. CDR1 and CDR2 from the germline V gene are MNHEY and SVGAGI. The V and J ends lost 6 bases and 2 bases respectively, with 11 bases between them. The CDR3 is 14 amino acids. The CDR3: CASRLQATGNTIYF. The DNA of the CDR3 is TGTGCCAGCAGGCTCCAGGCAACTGGAAACACCATATATTTT.

The rearrangement uses TRBV27 and TRBJ1-4; no clear D gene. Trimming pared 0 bases from V and 7 bases from J, leaving 12 bases between. The length of the CDR3 is 15 residues. Germline V gene sequence: CDR1 MNHEY, CDR2 SMNVEV (reference sequence). CDR3 region: CASSLSPGVGEKLFF. CDR3 DNA: TGTGCCAGCAGTTTATCCCCAGGTGTGGGTGAAAAACTGTTTTTT.

This sequence joins TRBV5-1 and TRBJ1-2; D is perhaps TRBD1 (6 bases). Germline lookup yields CDR1 SGHRS and CDR2 YFSETQ. This CDR3 contains 14 residues. V lost 5 bases and J 8 bases, leaving 19 bases between the germline ends. The CDR3 sequence is CASRGWAGVGGYTF. CDR3 nucleotide sequence: TGCGCCAGCAGAGGATGGGCAGGGGTGGGAGGCTACACCTTC.

This chain connects TRBV7-9 to TRBJ2-1, with 12 bases lining up with TRBD2. CDR1 is SEHNR and CDR2 is FQNEAQ in the germline V gene (reference sequence). The CDR3 extends over 13 amino acids. The trim removed 8 bases at V and 9 bases at J, leaving 5 bases unmatched. CDR3 amino acids: CASSTSGRAEQFF. CDR3 nucleotide sequence: TGTGCCAGCTCGACTAGCGGGAGAGCTGAGCAGTTCTTC.

V gene TRBV10-3 combines with J gene TRBJ2-4, with D perhaps matching TRBD2 (6 bases). V was trimmed by 6 bases and J by 6 bases, leaving 12 bases between them. This CDR3 has 13 amino acids. Germline V lookup: CDR1 ENHRY, CDR2 SYGVKD. The CDR3, as DNA: TGTGCCATCAGATCCAACGGGGGAAACATTCAGTACTTC. Amino acids: CAIRSNGGNIQYF.

On this clone: Within the sample, other DNA sequences also encode this same CDR3. The V gene is TRBV11-2, the J gene TRBJ1-3; tentative D call: TRBD1 (5 bases). CDR3 length: 15 amino acids. V was clipped by 1 base and J by 1 base, with 8 bases between them. Germline CDR1 reads SGHAT; CDR2 reads FQNNGV. In nucleotides, the CDR3 is TGTGCCAGCAGCTTAGTTTCAGGGTCTGGAAACACCATATATTTT. Its translation is CASSLVSGSGNTIYF.

In nucleotides, the CDR3 is TGTGCCAGCTCACGGACTAGCGGGGCAATCCCCACAGATACGCAGTATTTT. Its protein product is CASSRTSGAIPTDTQYF. J is TRBJ2-3 and V is TRBV18; 12 nucleotides align to TRBD2. V shed 4 bases and J 2 bases; nucleotides not matched to a gene: 7. Germline CDR1 KGHSH, CDR2 LQKENI. This CDR3 is 17 amino acids long.

The chain is built from TRBV27 and TRBJ2-3; 11 bases align to TRBD2. The ends lost 5 bases at V and 6 bases at J; junction bases unmatched: 10. Germline V gives CDR1 MNHEY, CDR2 SMNVEV (reference sequence). This CDR3 has 16 residues. The CDR3 DNA reads as TGTGCCAGCAGTCGGCTAGCGGGGGGCCCTCGGGATACGCAGTATTTT. The encoded protein is CASSRLAGGPRDTQYF.

The chain links TRBV5-4 to TRBJ2-3; a possible D gene is TRBD2 (6 bases). The V end was cut by 2 bases, the J end by 3 bases, with 10 bases between. The CDR3 contains 14 residues. Germline V gene data show CDR1 as SGHNT and CDR2 as YYREEE (reference sequence). Written as DNA, the CDR3 is TGTGCCAGCAGCTTAGAAGGGAGGACAGATACGCAGTATTTT. Protein product: CASSLEGRTDTQYF.

The V gene is TRBV28, the J gene TRBJ1-2; 7 bases align to TRBD1. The CDR3 has 16 residues. The V gene end was trimmed by 7 bases and the J gene end by 8 bases; junction bases not matched to a gene: 19. CDR1 and CDR2 from the germline V gene are MDHEN and SYDVKM. The chain's CDR3 is CASTTPGQPRIRGYTF. CDR3 in DNA: TGTGCCAGCACCACCCCGGGACAGCCACGGATAAGGGGCTACACCTTC.

The chain couples TRBV10-3 to TRBJ1-1, with 7 nucleotides matching TRBD1. Trimming took 10 bases from V and 6 from J; bases not matched to a gene: 11. Germline CDR1 is ENHRY and CDR2 is SYGVKD. The CDR3 is 13 residues long. The CDR3 spells CASQQGLGSEAFF. DNA for the CDR3: TGTGCCAGCCAACAGGGGCTCGGTTCTGAAGCTTTCTTT.

The V gene is TRBV19, the J gene TRBJ1-1, with D tentatively TRBD1 (6 bases). The CDR3 covers 18 residues. Per the germline V gene, CDR1 is LNHDA and CDR2 is SQIVND (reference sequence). V dropped 3 bases and J dropped 0 bases, with 20 bases sitting between them. The DNA of the CDR3 is TGTGCCAGTAGTATCCTGGGGGCAGGGTACGGGATGAACACTGAAGCTTTCTTT. Translated, it gives CASSILGAGYGMNTEAFF.

This clone was seen a few times. The chain recombines TRBV30 with TRBJ2-7; D might be TRBD2 (6 bases). Trimming shortened V by 3 bases and J by 3 bases, and 18 bases separated the two germline ends. Germline V gives CDR1 GTSNPN, CDR2 SVGIG (reference sequence). The CDR3 is made up of 15 amino acids. The chain's CDR3 is CAWREPGLQFYEQYF. CDR3 in DNA: TGTGCCTGGAGAGAACCGGGACTTCAATTCTACGAGCAGTACTTC.

This clone appeared a single time. The chain employs TRBV28 and TRBJ2-4; 7 bases align to TRBD2. V lost 1 base to trimming and J lost 1 base; unmatched junction nucleotides: 4. The CDR3 covers 16 residues. CDR1 and CDR2 from the germline V gene are MDHEN and SYDVKM. This CDR3 reads CASSLFGGGAKNIQYF. The CDR3 DNA sequence: TGTGCCAGCAGTTTATTCGGGGGAGGGGCCAAAAACATTCAGTACTTC.

The chain joins TRBV5-1 to TRBJ2-3; D may be TRBD1 (6 bases). Trimming stripped 4 bases from V and 2 bases from J, with 11 bases between. CDR3 length: 14 residues. Looked up from germline, CDR1 is SGHRS and CDR2 is YFSETQ. The CDR3, as DNA: TGCGCCAGCAGCGCCCGGGACAACACAGATACGCAGTATTTT. As protein: CASSARDNTDTQYF.

The V and J genes are TRBV27 and TRBJ2-2; TRBD2 agrees at 12 bases. V gave up 3 bases and J gave up 6 bases; unmatched junction bases: 5. The CDR3 is 16 residues long. CDR1 and CDR2 (germline): MNHEY, SMNVEV (reference sequence). In nucleotides, the CDR3 is TGTGCCAGCAGTTTGCCGGGACTAGCGGGTCCCGGGGAGCTGTTTTTT. Translation gives CASSLPGLAGPGELFF.

This clone appeared once. This chain uses TRBV5-1 with TRBJ1-1, with TRBD1 matching over 7 bases. The V gene's germline CDR1 is SGHRS and CDR2 YFSETQ. The CDR3 is 16 amino acids. Trimming took 1 base from V and 1 from J; bases not matched to a gene: 7. The CDR3 nucleotides are TGCGCCAGCAGCTTGCGCCCCTCAGGGGGGAACACTGAAGCTTTCTTT. Translated, it gives CASSLRPSGGNTEAFF.

V is TRBV7-9 and J is TRBJ2-2, with D perhaps TRBD2 (6 bases). Trimming removed 6 bases from V and 6 bases from J, with 23 bases in between. The CDR3 sequence is 17 residues long. Germline-derived CDR1 and CDR2 are SEHNR and FQNEAQ (reference sequence). CDR3 residues: CASRDTAGPAPAGELFF. CDR3 coding DNA: TGTGCCAGCAGGGATACAGCGGGTCCGGCCCCAGCCGGGGAGCTGTTTTTT.

The chain couples TRBV4-2 to TRBJ2-7; 9 nucleotides align to TRBD1. J lost 4 bases, V lost 3 bases, and 10 bases had no gene match. Germline V gene sequence: CDR1 LGHNA, CDR2 YNFKEQ. The CDR3 consists of 16 residues. CDR3 in DNA: TGTGCCAGCAGCCAGGGGGGGACAGGGCCCCGGTACGAGCAGTACTTC. It yields the protein CASSQGGTGPRYEQYF.

This clone has more than one count but fewer than ten. The chain combines TRBV19 with TRBJ2-1; 9 nucleotides line up with TRBD2. With 10 bases clipped from V and 6 bases from J, the junction kept 13 bases outside the gene matches. This CDR3 contains 15 residues. Germline V gene sequence: CDR1 LNHDA, CDR2 SQIVND (reference sequence). The DNA for the CDR3 is TGTGCCACCAAACGGGGGCGGGGGGGAAGCAATGAGCAGTTCTTC. Protein product: CATKRGRGGSNEQFF.

V usage is TRBV2 and J usage is TRBJ2-2, with 10 bases fitting TRBD1. The germline gives CDR1 SNHLY, CDR2 FYNNEI. J was trimmed by 4 bases and V by 6 bases; bases with no gene match: 8. CDR3 length: 16 amino acids. DNA for the CDR3: TGTGCCAGCAGCTGGGACAGGGGTCGCAGCACCGGGGAGCTGTTTTTT. Amino acid sequence: CASSWDRGRSTGELFF.

The V call is TRBV19, the J call TRBJ2-5; TRBD1 might be the D (6 bases). The CDR3 has 14 amino acids. Germline CDR1 reads LNHDA; CDR2 reads SQIVND (reference sequence). Trimming took 5 bases from V and 2 from J, leaving 12 bases between them. CDR3 nucleotide sequence: TGTGCCAGTAGTCCCTACGGACAGCAAGAGACCCAGTACTTC. As protein: CASSPYGQQETQYF.